A single TCR beta chain is shown here with its context. Its antigen is still unknown. The sample originates from a study of cytomegalovirus exposure and HLA in healthy donors. Study at large: Membership in the Caucasian-associated ancestry cluster was found for 81% of about 430 genotyped donors.

Findings and caveats of the study: CMV antigen specificity was confirmed in vitro for three CMV-associated chains. In a later analysis, HLA-associated beta chains showed higher expansion and lower generation probabilities than comparable chains.

Each donor was healthy, and each was a bone marrow donor. The PCR had 60 Vbeta and 13 Jbeta primers. The repertoire was sequenced with immunoSEQ multiplex PCR; TCRdb's copy has only in-frame clones and lacks some. The sample contains about 120,000 clones, about 75% of which appear only once. The V gene's germline CDR1 is SGHNT and CDR2 YYREEE (reference sequence). The V and J ends lost 4 bases and 1 base respectively, with 17 bases between them. This CDR3 is 16 amino acids long. The chain couples TRBV5-4 to TRBJ1-1; D perhaps matches TRBD1 (5 bases). The source material was PBMCs. This clonotype was obtained from a man aged 60-69 years in good health and CMV-seropositive. The DNA of the CDR3 is TGTGCCAGCAGCCCTTCCCAGGGATCGAGGAACACTGAAGCTTTCTTT. It specifies CASSPSQGSRNTEAFF.